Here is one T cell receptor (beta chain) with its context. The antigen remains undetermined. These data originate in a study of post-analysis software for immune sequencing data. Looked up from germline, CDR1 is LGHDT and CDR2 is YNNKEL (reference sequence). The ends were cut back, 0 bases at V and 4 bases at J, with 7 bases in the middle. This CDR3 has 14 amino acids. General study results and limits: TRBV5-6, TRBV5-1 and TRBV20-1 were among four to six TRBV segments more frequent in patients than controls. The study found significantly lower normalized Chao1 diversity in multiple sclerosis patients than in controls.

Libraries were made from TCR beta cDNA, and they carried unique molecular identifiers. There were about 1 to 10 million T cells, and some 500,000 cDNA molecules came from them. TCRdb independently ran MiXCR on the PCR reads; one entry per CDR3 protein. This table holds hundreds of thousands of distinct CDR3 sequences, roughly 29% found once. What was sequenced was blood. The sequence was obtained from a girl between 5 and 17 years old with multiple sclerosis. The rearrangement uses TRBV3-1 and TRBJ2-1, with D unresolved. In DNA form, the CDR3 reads TGTGCCAGCAGCCAAGATACAGTATACAATGAGCAGTTCTTC. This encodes CASSQDTVYNEQFF.